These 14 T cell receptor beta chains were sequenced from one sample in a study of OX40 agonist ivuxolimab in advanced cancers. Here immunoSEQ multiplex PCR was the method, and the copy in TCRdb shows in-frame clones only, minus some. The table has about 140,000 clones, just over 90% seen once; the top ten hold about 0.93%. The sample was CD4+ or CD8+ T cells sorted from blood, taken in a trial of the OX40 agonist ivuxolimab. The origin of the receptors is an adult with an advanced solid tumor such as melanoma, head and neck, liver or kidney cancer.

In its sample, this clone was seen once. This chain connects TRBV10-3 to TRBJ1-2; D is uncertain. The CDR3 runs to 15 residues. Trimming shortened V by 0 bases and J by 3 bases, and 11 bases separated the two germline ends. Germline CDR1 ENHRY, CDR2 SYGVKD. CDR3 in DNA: TGTGCCATCAGTGAGTCGACGACTGCTTACTATGGCTACACCTTC. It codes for CAISESTTAYYGYTF.

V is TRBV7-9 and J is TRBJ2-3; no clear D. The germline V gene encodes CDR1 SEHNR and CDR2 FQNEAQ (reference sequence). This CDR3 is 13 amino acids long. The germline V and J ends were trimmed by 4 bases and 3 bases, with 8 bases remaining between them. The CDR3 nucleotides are TGTGCCAGCAGCTCGCCAGCAACAGATACGCAGTATTTT. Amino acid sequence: CASSSPATDTQYF. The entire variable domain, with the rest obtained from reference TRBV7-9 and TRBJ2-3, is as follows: DTGVSQNPRHKITKRGQNVTFRCDPISEHNRLYWYRQTLGQGPEFLTYFQNEAQLEKSRLLSDRFSAERPKGSFSTLEIQRTEQGDSAMYLCASSSPATDTQYFGPGTRLTVL.

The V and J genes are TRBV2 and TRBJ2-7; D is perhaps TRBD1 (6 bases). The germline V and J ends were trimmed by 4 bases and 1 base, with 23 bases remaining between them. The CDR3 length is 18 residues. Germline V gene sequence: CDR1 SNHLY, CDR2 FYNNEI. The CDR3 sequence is CASSVHRLDSLKSYEQYF. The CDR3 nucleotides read TGTGCCAGCAGTGTACATCGGTTGGACAGCTTAAAATCCTACGAGCAGTACTTC.

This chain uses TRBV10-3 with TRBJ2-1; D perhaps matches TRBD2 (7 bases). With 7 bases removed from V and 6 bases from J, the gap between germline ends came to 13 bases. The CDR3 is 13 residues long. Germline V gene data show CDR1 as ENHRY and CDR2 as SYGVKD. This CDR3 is CAITGEGGNEQFF. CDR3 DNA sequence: TGTGCCATCACTGGGGAGGGGGGCAATGAGCAGTTCTTC.

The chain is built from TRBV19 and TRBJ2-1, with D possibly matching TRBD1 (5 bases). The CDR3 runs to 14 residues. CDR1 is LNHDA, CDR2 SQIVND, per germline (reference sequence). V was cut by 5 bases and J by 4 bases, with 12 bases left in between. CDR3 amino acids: CASSPSTGYNEQFF. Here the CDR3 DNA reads TGTGCCAGTAGTCCATCTACAGGATACAATGAGCAGTTCTTC.

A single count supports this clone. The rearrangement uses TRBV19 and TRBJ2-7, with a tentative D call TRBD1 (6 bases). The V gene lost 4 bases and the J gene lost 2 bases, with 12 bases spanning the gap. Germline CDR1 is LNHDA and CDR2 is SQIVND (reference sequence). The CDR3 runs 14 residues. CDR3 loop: CASSTQGIAYEQYF. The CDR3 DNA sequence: TGTGCCAGTAGTACCCAGGGGATTGCCTACGAGCAGTACTTC.

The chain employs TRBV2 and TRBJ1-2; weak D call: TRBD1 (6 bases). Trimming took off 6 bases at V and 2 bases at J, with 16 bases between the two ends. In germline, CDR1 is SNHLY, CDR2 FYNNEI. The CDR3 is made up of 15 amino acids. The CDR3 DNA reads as TGTGCCAGCAGCCCCGACAGGATGATAAACTATGGCTACACCTTC. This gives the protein CASSPDRMINYGYTF.

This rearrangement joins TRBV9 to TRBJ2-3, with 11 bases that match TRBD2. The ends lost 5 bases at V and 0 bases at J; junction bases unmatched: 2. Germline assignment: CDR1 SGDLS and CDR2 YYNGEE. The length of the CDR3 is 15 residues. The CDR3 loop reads CASRPSGGSTDTQYF. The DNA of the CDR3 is TGTGCCAGCAGACCTAGCGGGGGGAGCACAGATACGCAGTATTTT. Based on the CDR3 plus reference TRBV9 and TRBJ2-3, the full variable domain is DSGVTQTPKHLITATGQRVTLRCSPRSGDLSVYWYQQSLDQGLQFLIQYYNGEERAKGNILERFSAQQFPDLHSELNLSSLELGDSALYFCASRPSGGSTDTQYFGPGTRLTVL.

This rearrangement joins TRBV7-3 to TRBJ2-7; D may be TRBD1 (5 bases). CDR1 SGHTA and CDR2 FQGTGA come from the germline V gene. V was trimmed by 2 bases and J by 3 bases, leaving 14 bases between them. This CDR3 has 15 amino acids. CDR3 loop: CASSLETGPYYEQYF. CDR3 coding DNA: TGTGCCAGCAGCTTAGAAACAGGCCCCTACTACGAGCAGTACTTC.

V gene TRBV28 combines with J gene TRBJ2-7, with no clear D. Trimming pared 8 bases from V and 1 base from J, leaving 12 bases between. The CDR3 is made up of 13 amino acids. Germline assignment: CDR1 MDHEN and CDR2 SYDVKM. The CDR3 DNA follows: TGTGCCAGCTATTCTCACGGGTCCTACGAGCAGTACTTC. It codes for CASYSHGSYEQYF.

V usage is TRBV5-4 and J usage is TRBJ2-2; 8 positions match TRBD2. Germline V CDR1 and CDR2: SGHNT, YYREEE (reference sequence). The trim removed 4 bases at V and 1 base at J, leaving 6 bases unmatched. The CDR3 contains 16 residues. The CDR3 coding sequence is TGTGCCAGCAGCCAAGATCTAGCGGGGAACACCGGGGAGCTGTTTTTT. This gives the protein CASSQDLAGNTGELFF.

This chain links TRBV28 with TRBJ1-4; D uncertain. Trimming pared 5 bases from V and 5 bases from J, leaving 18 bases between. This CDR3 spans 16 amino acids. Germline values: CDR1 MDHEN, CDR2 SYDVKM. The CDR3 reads CASSAGRPSRNEKLFF. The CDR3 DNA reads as TGTGCCAGCAGTGCCGGACGGCCCTCAAGAAATGAAAAACTGTTTTTT.

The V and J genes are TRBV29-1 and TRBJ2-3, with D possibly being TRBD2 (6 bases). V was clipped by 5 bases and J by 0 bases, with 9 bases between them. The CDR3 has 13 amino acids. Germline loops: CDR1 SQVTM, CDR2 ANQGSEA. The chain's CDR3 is CSVKAGSTDTQYF. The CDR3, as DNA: TGCAGCGTTAAGGCGGGAAGCACAGATACGCAGTATTTT.

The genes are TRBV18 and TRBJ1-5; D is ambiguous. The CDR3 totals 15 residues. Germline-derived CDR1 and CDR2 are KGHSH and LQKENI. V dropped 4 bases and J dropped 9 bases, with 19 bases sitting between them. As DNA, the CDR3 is TGTGCCAGCTCACTGGAGAAGGGCGGGTTGTCGCCCCAGCATTTT. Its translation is CASSLEKGGLSPQHF. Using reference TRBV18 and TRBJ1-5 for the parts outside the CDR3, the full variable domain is NAGVMQNPRHLVRRRGQEARLRCSPMKGHSHVYWYRQLPEEGLKFMVYLQKENIIDESGMPKERFSAEFPKEGPSILRIQQVVRGDSAAYFCASSLEKGGLSPQHFGDGTRLSIL.